This TCR beta chain is from a study of blood T cell repertoires in COVID-19. Overall study context: There were acute and convalescent COVID-19 samples, and they came from the United States, Italy and Spain.

Per the authors' pipeline: Reference gene primer amplification gave estimated nucleated cell counts. Sequencing used immunoSEQ multiplex PCR; TCRdb keeps in-frame clones, though not all of them. The D gene and trimming were derived from the DNA, and the V and J assignments and clone size from that table. The data show some 14,000 clones, with approximately 87% seen just once and about 17% held by the top ten. The material sequenced was peripheral blood. This TCR was sampled from a man in his forties with active or convalescent COVID-19.

The CDR3 sequence: CAISKEANDRGGNTIYF. The CDR3 DNA is TGTGCCATCAGTAAGGAAGCAAATGACAGGGGTGGAAACACCATATATTTT. The chain joins TRBV10-3 to TRBJ1-3; 8 nucleotides match TRBD1. The CDR3 covers 17 residues. V was pared by 5 bases and J by 3 bases, with 12 bases of the junction left unmatched. Germline assignment: CDR1 ENHRY and CDR2 SYGVKD.